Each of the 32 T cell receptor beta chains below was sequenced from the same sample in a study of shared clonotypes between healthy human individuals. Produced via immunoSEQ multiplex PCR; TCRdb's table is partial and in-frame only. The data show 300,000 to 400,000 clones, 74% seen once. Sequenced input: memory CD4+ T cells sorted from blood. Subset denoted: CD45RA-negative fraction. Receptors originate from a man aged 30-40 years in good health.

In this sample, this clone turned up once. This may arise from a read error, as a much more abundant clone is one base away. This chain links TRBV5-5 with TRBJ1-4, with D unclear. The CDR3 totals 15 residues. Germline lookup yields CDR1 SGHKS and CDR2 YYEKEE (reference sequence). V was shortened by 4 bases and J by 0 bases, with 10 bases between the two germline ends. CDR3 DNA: TGTGCCAGCAGCCGGGGTGGGGCAACTAATGAAAAACTGTTTTTT. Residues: CASSRGGATNEKLFF.

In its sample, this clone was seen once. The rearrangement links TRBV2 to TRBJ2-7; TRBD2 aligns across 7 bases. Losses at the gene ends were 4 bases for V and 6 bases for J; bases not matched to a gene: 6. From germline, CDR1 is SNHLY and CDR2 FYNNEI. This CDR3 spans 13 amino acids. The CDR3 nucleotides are TGTGCCAGCAGTGTGGGAGGGGCCAGCGAGCAGTACTTC. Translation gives CASSVGGASEQYF.

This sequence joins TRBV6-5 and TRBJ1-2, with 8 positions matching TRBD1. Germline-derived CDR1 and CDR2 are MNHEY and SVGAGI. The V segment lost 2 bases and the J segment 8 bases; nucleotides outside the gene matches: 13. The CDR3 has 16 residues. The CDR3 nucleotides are TGTGCCAGCAGTTACCGATCCTTTGGACAGGGCGGGGGCTACACCTTC. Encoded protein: CASSYRSFGQGGGYTF.

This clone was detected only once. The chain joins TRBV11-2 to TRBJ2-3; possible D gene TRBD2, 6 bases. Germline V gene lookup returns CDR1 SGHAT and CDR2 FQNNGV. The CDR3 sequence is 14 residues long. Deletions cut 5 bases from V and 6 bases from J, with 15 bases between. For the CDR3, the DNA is TGTGCCAGCAGCCCCACGGCGGGGATGGATACGCAGTATTTT. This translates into CASSPTAGMDTQYF.

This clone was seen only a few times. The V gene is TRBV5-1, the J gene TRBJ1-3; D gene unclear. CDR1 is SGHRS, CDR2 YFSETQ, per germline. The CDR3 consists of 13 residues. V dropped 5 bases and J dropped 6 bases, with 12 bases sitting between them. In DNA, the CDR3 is TGCGCCAGCAGGGTCCTTGGGGAAAACACCATATATTTT. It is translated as CASRVLGENTIYF. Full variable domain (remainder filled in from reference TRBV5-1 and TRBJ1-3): KAGVTQTPRYLIKTRGQQVTLSCSPISGHRSVSWYQQTPGQGLQFLFEYFSETQRNKGNFPGRFSGRQFSNSRSEMNVSTLELGDSALYLCASRVLGENTIYFGEGSWLTVV.

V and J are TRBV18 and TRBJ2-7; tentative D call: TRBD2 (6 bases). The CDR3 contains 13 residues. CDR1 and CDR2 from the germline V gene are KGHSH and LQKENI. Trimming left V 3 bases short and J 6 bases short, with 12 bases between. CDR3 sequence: CASSPSGRGEQYF. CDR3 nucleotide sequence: TGTGCCAGCTCACCTTCGGGGCGGGGCGAGCAGTACTTC.

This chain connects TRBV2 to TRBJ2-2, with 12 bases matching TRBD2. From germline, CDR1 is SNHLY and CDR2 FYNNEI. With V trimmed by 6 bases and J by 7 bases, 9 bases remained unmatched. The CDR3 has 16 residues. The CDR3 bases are TGTGCCAGCAGACGACTAGCGGGAGATGTGGGCGGGGAGCTGTTTTTT. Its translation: CASRRLAGDVGGELFF. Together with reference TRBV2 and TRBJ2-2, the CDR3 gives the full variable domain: EPEVTQTPSHQVTQMGQEVILRCVPISNHLYFYWYRQILGQKVEFLVSFYNNEISEKSEIFDDQFSVERPDGSNFTLKIRSTKLEDSAMYFCASRRLAGDVGGELFFGEGSRLTVL.

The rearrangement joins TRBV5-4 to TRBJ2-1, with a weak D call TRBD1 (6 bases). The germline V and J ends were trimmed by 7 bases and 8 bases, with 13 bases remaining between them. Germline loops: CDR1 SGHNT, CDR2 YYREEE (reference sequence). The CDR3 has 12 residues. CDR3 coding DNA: TGTGCCAGCGCCACAGGGCGGGATGAGCAGTTCTTC. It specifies CASATGRDEQFF.

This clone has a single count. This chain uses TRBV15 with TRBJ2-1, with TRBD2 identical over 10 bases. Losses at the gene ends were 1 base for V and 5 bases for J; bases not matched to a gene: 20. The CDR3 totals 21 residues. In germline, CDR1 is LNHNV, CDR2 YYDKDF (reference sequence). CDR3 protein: CATSRAGSGGRLAGANNEQFF. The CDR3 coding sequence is TGTGCCACCAGCAGAGCCGGATCAGGGGGACGGCTAGCGGGAGCCAACAATGAGCAGTTCTTC. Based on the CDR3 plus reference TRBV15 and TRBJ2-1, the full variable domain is DAMVIQNPRYQVTQFGKPVTLSCSQTLNHNVMYWYQQKSSQAPKLLFHYYDKDFNNEADTPDNFQSRRPNTSFCFLDIRSPGLGDTAMYLCATSRAGSGGRLAGANNEQFFGPGTRLTVL.

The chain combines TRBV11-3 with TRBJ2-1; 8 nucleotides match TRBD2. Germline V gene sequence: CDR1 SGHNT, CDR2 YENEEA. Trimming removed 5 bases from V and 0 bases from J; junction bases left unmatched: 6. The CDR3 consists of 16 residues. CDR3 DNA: TGTGCCAGCAGCGGGGGGAGCGGGAGCTCCTACAATGAGCAGTTCTTC. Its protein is CASSGGSGSSYNEQFF.

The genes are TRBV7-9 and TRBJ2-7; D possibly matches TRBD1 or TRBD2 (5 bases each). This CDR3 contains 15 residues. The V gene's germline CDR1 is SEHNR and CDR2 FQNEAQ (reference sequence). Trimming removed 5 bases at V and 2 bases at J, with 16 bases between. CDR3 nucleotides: TGTGCCAGCAGCCTCCACCTTGGGGGTACCTACGAGCAGTACTTC. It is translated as CASSLHLGGTYEQYF.

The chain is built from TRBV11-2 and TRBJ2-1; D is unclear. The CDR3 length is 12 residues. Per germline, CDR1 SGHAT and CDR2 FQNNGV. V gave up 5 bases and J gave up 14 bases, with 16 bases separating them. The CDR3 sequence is CASSQHRTQEFF. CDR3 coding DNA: TGTGCCAGCAGCCAACACCGGACCCAGGAGTTCTTC.

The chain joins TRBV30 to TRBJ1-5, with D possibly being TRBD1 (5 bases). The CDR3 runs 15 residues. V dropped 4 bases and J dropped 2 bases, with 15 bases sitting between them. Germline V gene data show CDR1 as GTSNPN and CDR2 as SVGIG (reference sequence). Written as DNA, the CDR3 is TGTGCCTGGAACCCGGGAGGGGCTGGCAATCAGCCCCAGCATTTT. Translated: CAWNPGGAGNQPQHF. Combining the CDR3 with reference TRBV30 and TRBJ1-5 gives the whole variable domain SQTIHQWPATLVQPVGSPLSLECTVEGTSNPNLYWYRQAAGRGLQLLFYSVGIGQISSEVPQNLSASRPQDRQFILSSKKLLLSDSGFYLCAWNPGGAGNQPQHFGDGTRLSIL.

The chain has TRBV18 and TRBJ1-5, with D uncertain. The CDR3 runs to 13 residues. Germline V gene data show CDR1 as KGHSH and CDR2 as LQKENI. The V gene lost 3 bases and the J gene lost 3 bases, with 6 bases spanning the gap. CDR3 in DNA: TGTGCCAGCTCACCCCAGAACAATCAGCCCCAGCATTTT. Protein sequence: CASSPQNNQPQHF.

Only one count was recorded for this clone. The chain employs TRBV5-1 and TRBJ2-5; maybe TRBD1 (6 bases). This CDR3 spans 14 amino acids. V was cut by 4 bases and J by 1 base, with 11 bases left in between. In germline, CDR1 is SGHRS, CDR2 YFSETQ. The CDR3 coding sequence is TGCGCCAGCAGCCTTGAGACAGGCCAAGAGACCCAGTACTTC. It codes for CASSLETGQETQYF.

CDR3 loop: CASSYGGWGYTF. The CDR3 coding sequence is TGTGCCAGCAGTTACGGGGGATGGGGCTACACCTTC. The chain has TRBV6-5 and TRBJ1-2; D may be TRBD1 (5 bases). Germline assignment: CDR1 MNHEY and CDR2 SVGAGI. The CDR3 loop spans 12 amino acids. Trimming cost V 2 bases and J 8 bases, with 9 bases left between them.

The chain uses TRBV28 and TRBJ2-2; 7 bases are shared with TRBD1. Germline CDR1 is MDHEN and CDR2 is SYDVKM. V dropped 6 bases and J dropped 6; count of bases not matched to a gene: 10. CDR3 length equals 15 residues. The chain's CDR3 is CASRPQTGYPGELFF. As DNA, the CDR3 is TGTGCCAGCAGACCCCAGACAGGGTATCCCGGGGAGCTGTTTTTT.

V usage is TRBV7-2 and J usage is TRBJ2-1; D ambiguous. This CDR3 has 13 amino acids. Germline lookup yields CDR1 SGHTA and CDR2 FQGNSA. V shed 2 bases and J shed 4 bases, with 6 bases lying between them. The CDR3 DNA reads TGTGCCAGCAGCTTATTTGGGTACAATGAGCAGTTCTTC. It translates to CASSLFGYNEQFF. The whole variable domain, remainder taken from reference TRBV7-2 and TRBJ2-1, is GAGVSQSPSNKVTEKGKDVELRCDPISGHTALYWYRQSLGQGLEFLIYFQGNSAPDKSGLPSDRFSAERTGGSVSTLTIQRTQQEDSAVYLCASSLFGYNEQFFGPGTRLTVL.

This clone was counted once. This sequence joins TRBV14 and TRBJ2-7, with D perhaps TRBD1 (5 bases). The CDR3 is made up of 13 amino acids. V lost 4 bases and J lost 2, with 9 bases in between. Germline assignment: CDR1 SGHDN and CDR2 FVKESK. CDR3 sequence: CASSRGRAYEQYF. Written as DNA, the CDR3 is TGTGCCAGCAGCCGCGGCAGGGCCTACGAGCAGTACTTC.

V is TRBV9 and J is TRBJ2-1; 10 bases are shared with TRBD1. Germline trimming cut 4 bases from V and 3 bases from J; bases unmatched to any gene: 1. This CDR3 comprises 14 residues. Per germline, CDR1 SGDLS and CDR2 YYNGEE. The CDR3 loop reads CASSRTGGYNEQFF. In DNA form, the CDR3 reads TGTGCCAGCAGCCGGACAGGGGGCTACAATGAGCAGTTCTTC.

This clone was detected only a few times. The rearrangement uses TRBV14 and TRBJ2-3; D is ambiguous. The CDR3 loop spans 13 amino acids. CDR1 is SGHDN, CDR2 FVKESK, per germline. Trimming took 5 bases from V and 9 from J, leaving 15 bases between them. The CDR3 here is CASSYQRDGTQYF. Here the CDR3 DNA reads TGTGCCAGCAGCTATCAAAGAGATGGAACGCAGTATTTT.

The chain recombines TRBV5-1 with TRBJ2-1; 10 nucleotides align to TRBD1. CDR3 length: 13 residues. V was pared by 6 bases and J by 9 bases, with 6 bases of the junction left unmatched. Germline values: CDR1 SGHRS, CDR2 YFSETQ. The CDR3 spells CASTTGGSGEQFF. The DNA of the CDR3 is TGCGCCAGCACGACAGGGGGCTCGGGTGAGCAGTTCTTC.

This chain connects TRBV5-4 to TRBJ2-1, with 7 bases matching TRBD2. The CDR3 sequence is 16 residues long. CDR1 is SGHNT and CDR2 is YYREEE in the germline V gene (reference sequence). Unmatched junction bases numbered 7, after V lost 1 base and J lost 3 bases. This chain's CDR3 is CASSLNAGAVYNEQFF. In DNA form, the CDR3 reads TGTGCCAGCAGCTTGAATGCGGGAGCCGTCTACAATGAGCAGTTCTTC.

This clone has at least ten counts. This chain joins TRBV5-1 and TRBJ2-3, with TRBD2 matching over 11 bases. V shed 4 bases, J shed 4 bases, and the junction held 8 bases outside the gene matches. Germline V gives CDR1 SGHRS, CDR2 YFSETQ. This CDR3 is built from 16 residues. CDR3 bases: TGCGCCAGCAGCCTGGAACCGGGACTAGCGGCAGATACGCAGTATTTT. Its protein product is CASSLEPGLAADTQYF.

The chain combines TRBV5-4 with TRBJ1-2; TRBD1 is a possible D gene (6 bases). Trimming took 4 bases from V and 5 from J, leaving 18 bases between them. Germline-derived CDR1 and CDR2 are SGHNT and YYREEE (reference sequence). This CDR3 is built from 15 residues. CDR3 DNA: TGTGCCAGCAGCCAAGGGGGGGTTTTTTCGTATGGCTACACCTTC. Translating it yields CASSQGGVFSYGYTF.

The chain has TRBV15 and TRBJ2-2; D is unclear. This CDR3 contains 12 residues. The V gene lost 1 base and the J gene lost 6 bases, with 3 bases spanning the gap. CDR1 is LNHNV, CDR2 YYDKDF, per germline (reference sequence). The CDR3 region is CATSRVPGELFF. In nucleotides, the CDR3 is TGTGCCACCAGCAGAGTCCCCGGGGAGCTGTTTTTT.

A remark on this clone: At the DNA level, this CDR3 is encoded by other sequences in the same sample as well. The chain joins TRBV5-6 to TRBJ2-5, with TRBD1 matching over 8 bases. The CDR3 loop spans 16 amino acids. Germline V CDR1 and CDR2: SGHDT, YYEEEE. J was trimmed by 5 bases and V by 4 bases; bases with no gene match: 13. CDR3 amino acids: CASSAPRTGFRETQYF. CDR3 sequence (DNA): TGTGCCAGCAGCGCGCCCCGGACAGGGTTCCGTGAGACCCAGTACTTC. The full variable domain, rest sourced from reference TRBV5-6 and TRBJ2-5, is DAGVTQSPTHLIKTRGQQVTLRCSPKSGHDTVSWYQQALGQGPQFIFQYYEEEERQRGNFPDRFSGHQFPNYSSELNVNALLLGDSALYLCASSAPRTGFRETQYFGPGTRLLVL.

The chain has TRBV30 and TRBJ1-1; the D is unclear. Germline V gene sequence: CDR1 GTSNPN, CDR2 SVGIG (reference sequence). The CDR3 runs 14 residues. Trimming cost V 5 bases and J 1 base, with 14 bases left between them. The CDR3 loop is CAWGEGWGNTEAFF. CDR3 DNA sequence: TGTGCCTGGGGAGAGGGTTGGGGGAACACTGAAGCTTTCTTT.

For the CDR3, the DNA is TGTGCCAGCAGTGAAGACAGGGGGCAACCCCAGCATTTT. It yields the protein CASSEDRGQPQHF. The chain employs TRBV6-5 and TRBJ1-5, with 10 bases matching TRBD1. Germline trimming cut 5 bases from V and 10 bases from J; bases unmatched to any gene: 5. Per germline, CDR1 MNHEY and CDR2 SVGAGI. The CDR3 consists of 13 residues.

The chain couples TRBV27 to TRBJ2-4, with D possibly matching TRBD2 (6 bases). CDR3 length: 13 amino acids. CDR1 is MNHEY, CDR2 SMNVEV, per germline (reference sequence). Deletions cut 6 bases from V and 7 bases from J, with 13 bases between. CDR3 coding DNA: TGTGCCAGCAGATCGACGGGGAGGAACATTCAGTACTTC. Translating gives CASRSTGRNIQYF.

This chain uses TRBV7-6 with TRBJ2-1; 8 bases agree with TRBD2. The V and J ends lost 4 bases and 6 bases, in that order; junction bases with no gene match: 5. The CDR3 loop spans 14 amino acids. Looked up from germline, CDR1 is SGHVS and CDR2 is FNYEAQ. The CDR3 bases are TGTGCCAGCAGCTCCGCGGGAGGAGGCAATGAGCAGTTCTTC. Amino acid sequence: CASSSAGGGNEQFF.

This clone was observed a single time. The CDR3 sequence: CASSFLRKINEQFF. DNA of the CDR3: TGTGCCAGCAGCTTTCTCCGGAAGATTAATGAGCAGTTCTTC. The rearrangement links TRBV7-2 to TRBJ2-1; D ambiguous. The germline CDR1 and CDR2 sequences are SGHTA and FQGNSA. The CDR3 contains 14 residues. Trimming shortened V by 3 bases and J by 7 bases, and 13 bases separated the two germline ends.